This T cell receptor beta chain is drawn from a study of neurological immune-mediated disorders. General observations from the study: In HTLV-1-associated myelopathy, TCR clonal expansion was greatest, and in multiple sclerosis it was least, below healthy controls.

This clonotype was picked up many times. No antigen is known for it. MiXCR was run by TCRdb on the 5' RACE reads, yielding one entry per CDR3 protein. The table includes about 120,000 distinct CDR3 sequences, about 3.2% detected once. The CDR3 extends over 15 amino acids. Germline V gene lookup returns CDR1 SGHDT and CDR2 YYEEEE. V was clipped by 4 bases and J by 3 bases; unmatched bases: 6. J is TRBJ1-2 and V is TRBV5-6; 10 bases align to TRBD1. Sample: PBMCs. The clonotype originates from a woman aged 30 to 39 with multiple sclerosis. This CDR3 reads CASSGDRGVDYGYTF. In DNA, the CDR3 is TGTGCCAGCAGCGGGGACAGGGGAGTTGACTATGGCTACACCTTC.